The rows below give T cell receptor beta chains drawn from one sample of a study of STAT5B mutations in CD4+ large granular lymphocyte leukemia. Here immunoSEQ multiplex PCR was the method, and the copy in TCRdb shows in-frame clones only, minus some. The sample consists of about 18,000 clones, about 81% of them appearing once. Sequenced material: CD4+ T cells from blood buffy coats. Receptor source: a human donor in good health. Both conserved end residues are part of each CDR3. A D gene is named only where the DNA matches it firmly. Clone size appears in some rows only: once, few, many, or a class for an expanded clone.

CASSYGGKGNTEAFF	TGTGCCAGCAGTTACGGGGGGAAGGGGAACACTGAAGCTTTCTTT	TRBV6-5	TRBJ1-1	NA	NA
CVSSAGQLNTEAFF	TGTGTCAGCAGTGCGGGACAGTTGAACACTGAAGCTTTCTTT	TRBV2	TRBJ1-1	once	TRBD1
CASSPGTQNNSPLHF	TGTGCCAGCAGCCCAGGGACACAGAATAATTCACCCCTCCACTTT	TRBV9	TRBJ1-6	NA	NA
CASSPSGVSNQPQHF	TGTGCCAGCAGCCCCAGCGGGGTTAGCAATCAGCCCCAGCATTTT	TRBV7-9	TRBJ1-5	NA	NA
CAISATSGSRDEQFF	TGTGCCATCAGTGCGACTAGCGGGAGTCGGGATGAGCAGTTCTTC	TRBV10-3	TRBJ2-1	NA	TRBD2
CASSVEAGLNTEAFF	TGTGCCAGCAGCGTAGAGGCGGGATTGAACACTGAAGCTTTCTTT	TRBV9	TRBJ1-1	NA	NA
CASSAGTGTYEQYF	TGTGCCAGCAGCGCCGGGACGGGGACCTACGAGCAGTACTTC	TRBV9	TRBJ2-7	NA	NA
CASKTGAGLLGFSYEQYF	TGCGCCAGCAAAACAGGAGCGGGGCTACTAGGATTCTCCTACGAGCAGTACTTC	TRBV5-1	TRBJ2-7	NA	TRBD2
CASSSGGLNTEAFF	TGTGCCAGCAGTTCGGGGGGGCTAAACACTGAAGCTTTCTTT	TRBV6-6	TRBJ1-1	NA	NA
CASSLVTGRASDEQYF	TGCGCCAGCAGCTTGGTTACCGGGAGGGCATCTGACGAGCAGTACTTC	TRBV5-1	TRBJ2-7	once	TRBD2
CASSPGTGYTDTQYF	TGTGCCAGCAGCCCCGGGACAGGATACACAGATACGCAGTATTTT	TRBV7-9	TRBJ2-3	NA	TRBD1
CAWSAGGSFSYEQYF	TGTGCCTGGAGTGCGGGCGGTAGCTTCTCCTACGAGCAGTACTTC	TRBV30	TRBJ2-7	NA	NA
CASSPRDSPTNEKLFF	TGTGCCAGCAGCCCTCGGGACAGCCCAACTAATGAAAAACTGTTTTTT	TRBV9	TRBJ1-4	NA	TRBD1
CATSRGLWGSQETQYF	TGTGCCACCAGCCGCGGGCTGTGGGGGTCCCAAGAGACCCAGTACTTC	TRBV15	TRBJ2-5	NA	NA
CASSSGTGYPYEQYF	TGTGCCAGCAGTTCAGGGACAGGGTATCCCTACGAGCAGTACTTC	TRBV27	TRBJ2-7	NA	TRBD1
CASSLDPGGAQHF	TGTGCCAGCAGCTTGGACCCTGGGGGGGCCCAGCATTTT	TRBV5-6	TRBJ1-5	NA	NA
CASSEGYGGYTF	TGTGCCAGCAGTGAGGGGTATGGTGGCTACACCTTC	TRBV27	TRBJ1-2	NA	NA
CASSAPDRGNTEAFF	TGTGCCAGCAGTGCCCCGGACAGGGGTAACACTGAAGCTTTCTTT	TRBV6-1	TRBJ1-1	once	TRBD1
CATSQGISTDTQYF	TGTGCCACTTCGCAGGGGATTAGCACAGATACGCAGTATTTT	TRBV7-8	TRBJ2-3	NA	NA
CASSSERWTFGETQYF	TGTGCCAGTAGTTCTGAACGGTGGACCTTTGGAGAGACCCAGTACTTC	TRBV19	TRBJ2-5	few	NA
CSAAAQETQYF	TGCAGTGCTGCGGCCCAAGAGACCCAGTACTTC	TRBV20-1	TRBJ2-5	NA	NA
CASSPQDSLNYGYTF	TGTGCCAGCTCACCACAGGACTCCCTTAACTATGGCTACACCTTC	TRBV18	TRBJ1-2	NA	NA
CAWSVLPRQGSEQYF	TGTGCCTGGAGTGTACTGCCCCGACAGGGATCCGAGCAGTACTTC	TRBV30	TRBJ2-7	NA	TRBD1
CASSQGAGLKADTQYF	TGCGCCAGCAGCCAAGGAGCGGGTTTGAAGGCAGATACGCAGTATTTT	TRBV4-1	TRBJ2-3	NA	NA
CASREQGVFEQYF	TGTGCCAGCAGGGAACAGGGAGTCTTCGAGCAGTACTTC	TRBV6-1	TRBJ2-7	NA	NA
CASSGPGEADTQYF	TGTGCCAGCAGTGGCCCCGGAGAGGCAGATACGCAGTATTTT	TRBV2	TRBJ2-3	NA	NA
CASSSGFETQYF	TGTGCCAGCAGTTCCGGATTTGAGACCCAGTACTTC	TRBV6-6	TRBJ2-5	NA	NA
CAWSWQGKGRDQPQHF	TGTGCCTGGAGTTGGCAGGGGAAGGGTAGGGATCAGCCCCAGCATTTT	TRBV30	TRBJ1-5	NA	NA
CASIQYRTGETNTEAFF	TGCGCCAGCATCCAATATCGGACAGGAGAGACGAACACTGAAGCTTTCTTT	TRBV10-2	TRBJ1-1	NA	TRBD1